Listed here are 32 T cell receptor beta chains from one sample, sequenced in a study of post-analysis software for immune sequencing data. Findings of the study overall: Among five TRBV segments more frequent in patients than controls were TRBV5-6, TRBV5-1 and TRBV20-1.

Their specific antigens are unknown. cDNA libraries of TCR beta carried unique molecular identifiers. TCRdb re-called the PCR reads through MiXCR, storing one row per CDR3 protein. The sample lists roughly 650,000 distinct CDR3 sequences, 55% to 60% occurring once. Sequences were obtained from blood. The source is a girl aged 2 to 10 with multiple sclerosis.

This clonotype was counted between two and nine times. The junction does not match germline at one end; this may be a read error. The chain links TRBV27 to TRBJ1-6; D call uncertain. The CDR3 is 14 residues long. Germline CDR1 is MNHEY and CDR2 is SMNVEV (reference sequence). This chain's CDR3 is CASSSGMGNSPLHF. DNA for the CDR3: TGTGCCAGCAGTAGCGGAATGGGGAATTCGCCCCTCCACTTT.

This clonotype was seen only a few times. The chain employs TRBV3-1 and TRBJ2-1, with TRBD2 identical over 7 bases. The length of the CDR3 is 16 residues. The junction had 3 bases not matched to a gene; V was cut back by 1 base and J by 0 bases. CDR1 and CDR2 from the germline V gene are LGHDT and YNNKEL (reference sequence). This CDR3 reads CASSQVGGGSYNEQFF. Here the CDR3 DNA reads TGTGCCAGCAGCCAAGTCGGCGGGGGCTCCTACAATGAGCAGTTCTTC.

The gene calls are TRBV12-3 or TRBV12-4 and TRBJ2-3, with 9 bases lining up with TRBD1. The CDR3 has 15 amino acids. V dropped 5 bases and J dropped 4; count of bases not matched to a gene: 7. CDR3 in amino acids: CASSPGQGEADTQYF. DNA for the CDR3: TGTGCCAGCAGTCCGGGACAGGGAGAGGCAGATACGCAGTATTTT.

The CDR3 DNA reads as TGTGCCAGCGGTCTCGGGCCCTACTATGGCTACACCTTC. Translated, it gives CASGLGPYYGYTF. This chain uses TRBV7-9 with TRBJ1-2; no firm D call. Germline-derived CDR1 and CDR2 are SEHNR and FQNEAQ (reference sequence). V was shortened by 8 bases and J by 3 bases, with 13 bases between the two germline ends. The CDR3 has 13 amino acids.

The CDR3 spells CASSAGTGGHEQYF. The DNA of the CDR3 is TGCGCCAGCAGCGCGGGGACAGGGGGCCACGAGCAGTACTTC. The V and J genes are TRBV5-1 and TRBJ2-7; 12 bases align to TRBD1. The V gene end was trimmed by 4 bases and the J gene end by 5 bases; junction bases not matched to a gene: 4. This CDR3 has 14 amino acids. Germline lookup yields CDR1 SGHRS and CDR2 YFSETQ.

The rearrangement links TRBV5-1 to TRBJ2-1; 11 bases agree with TRBD2. Looked up from germline, CDR1 is SGHRS and CDR2 is YFSETQ. The CDR3 is 19 residues long. The ends lost 1 base at V and 0 bases at J; junction bases unmatched: 9. The CDR3 DNA sequence: TGCGCCAGCAGCTTGCCTAGCGGGGGGATCCGGACCTCCTACAATGAGCAGTTCTTC. Residues: CASSLPSGGIRTSYNEQFF.

The sample holds a few counts of this clonotype. The rearrangement links TRBV29-1 to TRBJ1-1, with D perhaps matching TRBD1 (5 bases). The CDR3 has 12 residues. The V end was cut by 6 bases, the J end by 0 bases, with 8 bases between. In germline, CDR1 is SQVTM, CDR2 ANQGSEA. In DNA, the CDR3 is TGCAGCGTCGGACACATGAACACTGAAGCTTTCTTT. This codes for CSVGHMNTEAFF.

The V and J genes are TRBV5-1 and TRBJ2-3; weak D call: TRBD2 (5 bases). Germline V gene lookup returns CDR1 SGHRS and CDR2 YFSETQ. V dropped 0 bases and J dropped 6 bases, with 17 bases sitting between them. The length of the CDR3 is 16 residues. Here the CDR3 DNA reads TGCGCCAGCAGCTTGGGGCATGTGGGAGATGAGGATACGCAGTATTTT. Translation: CASSLGHVGDEDTQYF.

The V call is TRBV29-1, the J call TRBJ2-1, with a tentative D call TRBD2 (6 bases). The V gene lost 4 bases and the J gene lost 2 bases, with 12 bases spanning the gap. The germline gives CDR1 SQVTM, CDR2 ANQGSEA. The CDR3 covers 14 residues. The CDR3 here is CSVVEGFAYNEQFF. Written as DNA, the CDR3 is TGCAGCGTTGTGGAGGGGTTCGCCTACAATGAGCAGTTCTTC.

This clonotype has a single count. The V gene is TRBV4-1, the J gene TRBJ1-4; tentative D call: TRBD1 (6 bases). With 4 bases removed from V and 7 bases from J, the gap between germline ends came to 19 bases. This CDR3 contains 16 residues. Germline-derived CDR1 and CDR2 are MGHRA and YSYEKL. CDR3: CASSREIQGVVEKLFF. CDR3 DNA: TGCGCCAGCAGCCGCGAAATACAGGGAGTGGTTGAAAAACTGTTTTTT.

This sequence joins TRBV12-3 or TRBV12-4 and TRBJ2-1; 8 nucleotides align to TRBD1. V shed 2 bases, J shed 1 base, and the junction held 4 bases outside the gene matches. The CDR3 is 16 amino acids. The CDR3: CASSLSRGQSYNEQFF. In DNA form, the CDR3 reads TGTGCCAGCAGTTTAAGCAGGGGGCAATCCTACAATGAGCAGTTCTTC.

This clonotype was detected only once. The CDR3 region is CSVEGLAGGDNEQFF. The CDR3 DNA follows: TGCAGCGTTGAAGGTCTAGCGGGGGGCGACAATGAGCAGTTCTTC. This chain connects TRBV29-1 to TRBJ2-1, with 11 bases matching TRBD2. Trimming removed 1 base from V and 5 bases from J; junction bases left unmatched: 4. The CDR3 loop spans 15 amino acids. Germline CDR1 SQVTM, CDR2 ANQGSEA.

This clonotype was detected a few times. The chain uses TRBV29-1 and TRBJ1-2; TRBD1 agrees at 7 bases. Germline CDR1 and CDR2: SQVTM and ANQGSEA. CDR3 length equals 16 residues. The junction had 9 bases not matched to a gene; V was cut back by 1 base and J by 1 base. CDR3 residues: CSVEGTDRAHNYGYTF. The CDR3 DNA follows: TGCAGCGTTGAAGGTACAGACAGGGCGCATAACTATGGCTACACCTTC.

This sequence joins TRBV20-1 and TRBJ2-1; TRBD2 might be the D (5 bases). Germline CDR1 reads DFQATT; CDR2 reads SNEGSKA (reference sequence). This CDR3 is 18 amino acids long. CDR3 in amino acids: CSLKLEGAGAASYNEQFF. DNA of the CDR3: TGCAGCTTAAAGCTAGAGGGTGCTGGCGCGGCCTCCTACAATGAGCAGTTCTTC.

The chain couples TRBV25-1 to TRBJ2-3; TRBD1 is a possible D gene (5 bases). V was pared by 2 bases and J by 2 bases, with 8 bases between. CDR3 length equals 14 residues. Germline V gene data show CDR1 as MGHDK and CDR2 as SYGVNS. DNA for the CDR3: TGTGCCAGCAGTGAACCAGGGTCCACAGATACGCAGTATTTT. Protein sequence: CASSEPGSTDTQYF.

This clonotype was counted a few times. The chain employs TRBV10-3 and TRBJ2-5; D is possibly TRBD2 (6 bases). The CDR3 has 13 amino acids. V shed 6 bases and J shed 5 bases, with 13 bases lying between them. The germline CDR1 and CDR2 sequences are ENHRY and SYGVKD. CDR3 residues: CAIRAGMGETQYF. CDR3 sequence (DNA): TGTGCCATCAGGGCGGGGATGGGGGAGACCCAGTACTTC.

This clonotype has just a few counts. V is TRBV20-1 and J is TRBJ2-7; D possibly corresponds to TRBD1 (5 bases). V was clipped by 6 bases and J by 5 bases, with 17 bases between them. This CDR3 is 13 amino acids long. Germline CDR1 reads DFQATT; CDR2 reads SNEGSKA (reference sequence). The CDR3 coding sequence is TGCAGTGCCCGACCGGACAATTTGAACGAGCAGTACTTC. This gives the protein CSARPDNLNEQYF.

The chain uses TRBV6-6 and TRBJ2-3; D may be TRBD2 (6 bases). Germline CDR1 is MNHNY and CDR2 is SVGAGI (reference sequence). V was cut by 2 bases and J by 4 bases, with 13 bases left in between. CDR3 length: 15 amino acids. Here the CDR3 reads CASSYRGTSADTQYF. In DNA, the CDR3 is TGTGCCAGCAGTTACCGGGGGACGTCGGCAGATACGCAGTATTTT.

This clonotype was seen a few times. The chain is built from TRBV27 and TRBJ2-5; the D gene could be TRBD1 or TRBD2 (6 bases each). With the DNA end fitting TRBJ2-7 better, the J assignment may be wrong. The CDR3 covers 13 residues. CDR1 is MNHEY, CDR2 SMNVEV, per germline (reference sequence). CDR3 sequence: CASSPSRGGEQYF. The CDR3 DNA sequence: TGTGCCAGCAGCCCGTCCAGGGGAGGCGAGCAGTACTTC.

V and J are TRBV6-5 and TRBJ1-2; D uncertain. The germline CDR1 and CDR2 sequences are MNHEY and SVGAGI. V was cut by 2 bases and J by 2 bases, with 15 bases left in between. The CDR3 consists of 16 residues. Written as DNA, the CDR3 is TGTGCCAGCAGTTACGGGGTCGGCCAGATCAACTATGGCTACACCTTC. As protein: CASSYGVGQINYGYTF.

V is TRBV6-2 or TRBV6-3 and J is TRBJ1-2, with 7 positions matching TRBD1. V shed 5 bases, J shed 6 bases, and the junction held 9 bases outside the gene matches. CDR3 length: 14 amino acids. Germline CDR1 MNHEY, CDR2 SVGEGT. CDR3 nucleotides: TGTGCCAGCAGTCCCGACAGGGATTGGGATGGCTACACCTTC. It specifies CASSPDRDWDGYTF.

J is TRBJ1-2 and V is TRBV10-3; D is undetermined. Germline V CDR1 and CDR2: ENHRY, SYGVKD. The ends were cut back, 4 bases at V and 3 bases at J, with 12 bases in the middle. The CDR3 extends over 14 amino acids. CDR3 DNA: TGTGCCATCAGTGTGGCCAGGCTAGACTATGGCTACACCTTC. Amino acids: CAISVARLDYGYTF.

This clonotype was recorded a few times. The chain combines TRBV15 with TRBJ2-7; 9 nucleotides align to TRBD2. With 0 bases clipped from V and 2 bases from J, the junction kept 8 bases outside the gene matches. There are 17 residues in the CDR3. The V gene's germline CDR1 is LNHNV and CDR2 YYDKDF (reference sequence). The CDR3 loop is CATSRDTPSGNPYEQYF. In DNA, the CDR3 is TGTGCCACCAGCAGAGATACCCCTAGCGGGAACCCCTACGAGCAGTACTTC.

This chain connects TRBV5-1 to TRBJ2-3, with D possibly matching TRBD2 (6 bases). V dropped 7 bases and J dropped 6 bases, with 21 bases sitting between them. Germline CDR1 is SGHRS and CDR2 is YFSETQ. The CDR3 consists of 15 residues. As DNA, the CDR3 is TGCGCCAGCGCGGGAATGACTAGTCGAACCGATACGCAGTATTTT. Translated: CASAGMTSRTDTQYF.

The CDR3 DNA reads as TGCAGTGCCTATATGAACACCGGGGAGCTGTTTTTT. As protein: CSAYMNTGELFF. The chain employs TRBV20-1 and TRBJ2-2; D is unclear. Germline values: CDR1 DFQATT, CDR2 SNEGSKA (reference sequence). This CDR3 spans 12 amino acids. V lost 6 bases to trimming and J lost 1 base, with 6 bases between them.

This clonotype was seen more than once but under ten times. V gene TRBV4-1 combines with J gene TRBJ2-7; possibly TRBD1 or TRBD2 for D (6 bases each). V was shortened by 1 base and J by 7 bases, with 14 bases between the two germline ends. Germline CDR1 is MGHRA and CDR2 is YSYEKL. The CDR3 totals 14 residues. The CDR3 spells CASSQAPGAREQYF. As DNA, the CDR3 is TGCGCCAGCAGCCAAGCCCCGGGGGCAAGAGAGCAGTACTTC.

This clonotype was recorded at least ten times. V is TRBV4-1 and J is TRBJ2-4; unclear D gene. Trimming took off 1 base at V and 0 bases at J, with 4 bases between the two ends. The germline V gene encodes CDR1 MGHRA and CDR2 YSYEKL. The CDR3 spans 14 residues. As DNA, the CDR3 is TGCGCCAGCAGCCAAGGGATAGCCAAAAACATTCAGTACTTC. Its translation: CASSQGIAKNIQYF.

CDR3 residues: CSVLGTGGSGELFF. The CDR3 nucleotides are TGCAGCGTCCTAGGGACAGGGGGCTCCGGGGAGCTGTTTTTT. V is TRBV29-1 and J is TRBJ2-2; 12 nucleotides line up with TRBD1. CDR1 is SQVTM and CDR2 is ANQGSEA in the germline V gene. Unmatched junction bases numbered 5, after V lost 6 bases and J lost 6 bases. The CDR3 sequence is 14 residues long.

Only one count was recorded for this clonotype. The chain links TRBV7-2 to TRBJ2-5; D is ambiguous. Judging by the DNA end, TRBJ2-7 fits better; the J call may be wrong. The CDR3 covers 14 residues. The germline gives CDR1 SGHTA, CDR2 FQGNSA. CDR3 nucleotides: TGTGCCAGCAGCTTAGTAGCACAGAACTACGAGCAGTACTTC. Amino acids: CASSLVAQNYEQYF.

A few counts support this clonotype. The rearrangement joins TRBV12-3 or TRBV12-4 to TRBJ2-3; TRBD2 is a possible D gene (6 bases). CDR3 size: 16 residues. Trimming stripped 5 bases from V and 0 bases from J, with 15 bases between. This CDR3 is CASSPPTGTSTDTQYF. The DNA for the CDR3 is TGTGCCAGCAGTCCCCCTACCGGGACTAGCACAGATACGCAGTATTTT.

The chain joins TRBV15 to TRBJ1-2, with a possible D match to TRBD1 (5 bases). V gave up 1 base and J gave up 4 bases, with 13 bases separating them. This CDR3 region has 15 residues. Germline V CDR1 and CDR2: LNHNV, YYDKDF (reference sequence). CDR3 sequence reads: CATSRGQRMTYGYTF. In nucleotides, the CDR3 is TGTGCCACCAGCAGAGGACAGCGGATGACCTATGGCTACACCTTC.

The chain combines TRBV7-2 with TRBJ1-5; D unresolved. In germline, CDR1 is SGHTA, CDR2 FQGNSA. The V end lost 3 bases, the J end lost 3 bases, and 6 bases lay between the germline ends. This CDR3 comprises 13 residues. CDR3 bases: TGTGCCAGCAGCTTCCGGACCAATCAGCCCCAGCATTTT. Amino acids: CASSFRTNQPQHF.